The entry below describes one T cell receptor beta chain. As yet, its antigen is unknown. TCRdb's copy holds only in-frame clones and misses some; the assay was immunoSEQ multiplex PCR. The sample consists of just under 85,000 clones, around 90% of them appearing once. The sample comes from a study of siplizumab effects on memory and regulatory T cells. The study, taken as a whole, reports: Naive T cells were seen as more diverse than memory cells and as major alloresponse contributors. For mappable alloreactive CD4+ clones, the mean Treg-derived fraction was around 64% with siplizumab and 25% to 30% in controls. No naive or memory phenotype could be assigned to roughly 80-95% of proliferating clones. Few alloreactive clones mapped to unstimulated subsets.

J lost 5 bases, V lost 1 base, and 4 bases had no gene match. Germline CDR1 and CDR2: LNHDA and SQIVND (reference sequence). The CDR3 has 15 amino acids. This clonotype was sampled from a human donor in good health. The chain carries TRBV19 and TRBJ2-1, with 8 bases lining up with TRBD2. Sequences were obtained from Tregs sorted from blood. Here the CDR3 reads CASSIVASGHNEQFF. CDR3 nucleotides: TGTGCCAGTAGTATAGTGGCTAGCGGGCACAATGAGCAGTTCTTC.